The source of this T cell receptor (beta chain) is a study of CD8+CD57+ T cells in acquired aplastic anemia. Whole-study context: CD4+ and CD8+ cells, once sorted, gave DNA averaging 3.2 ug. General observations from the study: Patients and controls had CD8+ Simpson's diversity values that were not significantly distinct. Around 27 CD8+ CDR3 sequences occurred in both the patients and the controls.

As to this clonotype: Its antigen is unknown.

Genomic DNA acted as the template from which TCR beta VDJ combination and CDR3 sequence profiling were carried out. TCRdb processed the reads anew with MiXCR; each CDR3 protein has one entry. The table has 250,000 to 300,000 distinct CDR3 sequences, 50% to 70% seen once. Trimming cost V 5 bases and J 2 bases, with 13 bases left between them. Germline V gives CDR1 SEHNR, CDR2 FQNEAQ (reference sequence). The length of the CDR3 is 14 residues. What was sequenced was sorted CD4+, CD8+, or CD8+CD57+ T cells (not recorded which) from PBMCs. The clonotype comes from a human donor with severe aplastic anemia or a healthy control (not recorded which). The chain uses TRBV7-9 and TRBJ2-7; D not resolved. CDR3 bases: TGTGCCAGCAGCCCCCACAGTGGGACCTACGAGCAGTACTTC. It encodes CASSPHSGTYEQYF.